This passage covers 11 T cell receptor beta chains from one sample sequenced in a study of shared clonotypes between healthy human individuals. Clones were read by immunoSEQ multiplex PCR, and TCRdb kept only the in-frame ones, dropping some. Among fewer than 850,000 clones listed, less than 95% were seen once. The specimen was memory CD8+ T cells from PBMCs. Subset: CD45RO+ cells pooled with CCR7-negative TemRA cells. The receptors derive from a young man in good health. Some clones in this sample may be carry-over from other donors' samples.

The chain employs TRBV11-3 and TRBJ1-1; D gene uncertain. Per the germline V gene, CDR1 is SGHNT and CDR2 is YENEEA. The CDR3 covers 14 residues. V shed 5 bases and J shed 1 base, with 11 bases lying between them. Written as DNA, the CDR3 is TGTGCCAGCAGCCCAACCAGTCGGAACACTGAAGCTTTCTTT. Translation: CASSPTSRNTEAFF. Complete variable domain (other parts from reference TRBV11-3 and TRBJ1-1): EAGVVQSPRYKIIEKKQPVAFWCNPISGHNTLYWYLQNLGQGPELLIRYENEEAVDDSQLPKDRFSAERLKGVDSTLKIQPAELGDSAVYLCASSPTSRNTEAFFGQGTRLTVV.

The V call is TRBV5-1, the J call TRBJ2-5, with a possible D match to TRBD2 (6 bases). V gave up 3 bases and J gave up 2 bases, with 11 bases separating them. The CDR3 has 14 amino acids. Germline loops: CDR1 SGHRS, CDR2 YFSETQ. CDR3 residues: CASSWDSLQETQYF. CDR3 DNA: TGCGCCAGCAGCTGGGACTCATTGCAAGAGACCCAGTACTTC.

This clone has just a few counts. DNA for the CDR3: TGCGCCAGCAGCCCGATTGGTGGAGGTGAAAAACTGTTTTTT. Translated, it gives CASSPIGGGEKLFF. This rearrangement joins TRBV4-1 to TRBJ1-4; no reliable D call. Germline V gives CDR1 MGHRA, CDR2 YSYEKL. The CDR3 spans 14 residues. Trimming pared 4 bases from V and 7 bases from J, leaving 13 bases between.

The chain links TRBV5-1 to TRBJ2-7, with D perhaps TRBD2 (5 bases). CDR1 SGHRS and CDR2 YFSETQ come from the germline V gene. Trimming took off 5 bases at V and 4 bases at J, with 13 bases between the two ends. The CDR3 covers 13 residues. Here the CDR3 reads CASSPTRDYEQYF. For the CDR3, the DNA is TGCGCCAGCAGTCCAACGAGGGATTACGAGCAGTACTTC.

This clone was seen a single time. The chain has TRBV6-1 and TRBJ2-7; TRBD1 matches at 9 bases. The CDR3 loop spans 13 amino acids. Unmatched junction bases numbered 3, after V lost 6 bases and J lost 3 bases. The V gene's germline CDR1 is MNHNS and CDR2 SASEGT. CDR3 loop: CASRGQGFYEQYF. As DNA, the CDR3 is TGTGCCAGCAGGGGACAGGGATTCTACGAGCAGTACTTC.

The chain recombines TRBV16 with TRBJ1-2; 9 nucleotides match TRBD1. The V segment lost 4 bases and the J segment 7 bases; nucleotides outside the gene matches: 7. This CDR3 contains 14 residues. Germline V CDR1 and CDR2: KGHSY, FQNENV. The CDR3 sequence is CASSPRTGEFGYTF. The DNA for the CDR3 is TGTGCCAGCAGCCCCAGGACAGGGGAGTTTGGCTACACCTTC.

The V and J genes are TRBV7-8 and TRBJ2-5; 10 nucleotides align to TRBD1. The CDR3 loop spans 20 amino acids. Unmatched junction bases numbered 21, after V lost 3 bases and J lost 5 bases. Germline loops: CDR1 SGHVS, CDR2 FQNEAQ. For the CDR3, the DNA is TGTGCCAGCAGCTTGAGTTACGGAGCGAACCGGGACAGGGGAGGGGAGACCCAGTACTTC. It yields the protein CASSLSYGANRDRGGETQYF.

The J gene is TRBJ2-7, the V gene TRBV7-8; 8 bases match TRBD1. The CDR3 spans 15 residues. Germline CDR1 reads SGHVS; CDR2 reads FQNEAQ. The junction had 5 bases not matched to a gene; V was cut back by 0 bases and J by 4 bases. The CDR3 DNA reads as TGTGCCAGCAGCTTAGCGGACAGGGTCCTTTACGAGCAGTACTTC. This codes for CASSLADRVLYEQYF.

J is TRBJ2-5 and V is TRBV4-1, with D possibly TRBD1 on 5 matching bases. Germline CDR1 reads MGHRA; CDR2 reads YSYEKL. CDR3 length: 15 residues. With 2 bases removed from V and 8 bases from J, the gap between germline ends came to 18 bases. The CDR3 coding sequence is TGCGCCAGCAGCCAATCCAGGGCCCCAGCCGGAACCCAGTACTTC. This encodes CASSQSRAPAGTQYF.

V is TRBV18 and J is TRBJ2-7, with TRBD2 identical over 14 bases. Per the germline V gene, CDR1 is KGHSH and CDR2 is LQKENI. Trimming took 3 bases from V and 4 from J; bases not matched to a gene: 5. The CDR3 extends over 16 amino acids. CDR3 sequence reads: CASSPGTSGRGYEQYF. The CDR3 DNA follows: TGTGCCAGCTCACCCGGGACTAGCGGGAGAGGGTACGAGCAGTACTTC. The full variable domain, with the rest looked up from reference TRBV18 and TRBJ2-7, is NAGVMQNPRHLVRRRGQEARLRCSPMKGHSHVYWYRQLPEEGLKFMVYLQKENIIDESGMPKERFSAEFPKEGPSILRIQQVVRGDSAAYFCASSPGTSGRGYEQYFGPGTRLTVT.

The chain carries TRBV7-2 and TRBJ2-7, with 8 nucleotides matching TRBD2. Germline CDR1 reads SGHTA; CDR2 reads FQGNSA. CDR3 length: 17 residues. The junction had 16 bases not matched to a gene; V was cut back by 5 bases and J by 4 bases. CDR3 amino acids: CASSTRLASSSPYEQYF. The CDR3 DNA reads as TGTGCCAGCAGCACCCGACTAGCGTCAAGTTCCCCTTACGAGCAGTACTTC.